This entry lists 16 T cell receptor beta chains sequenced from one sample in a study of T cells after yellow fever vaccination. One entry per CDR3 protein, called by TCRdb with MiXCR from the 5' RACE reads. The sample contains around 320,000 distinct CDR3 sequences, 8.5% to 10% of which appear only once. This material consisted of CD4+ T cells sorted from PBMCs, taken 5 days after the yellow fever booster vaccination. These receptor sequences come from a man aged 18 to 30 who received the YFV17D yellow fever vaccine.

Only a few counts were recorded for this clonotype. The genes are TRBV4-1 and TRBJ2-3; D remains unclear. Trimming pared 0 bases from V and 0 bases from J, leaving 7 bases between. Germline V gene lookup returns CDR1 MGHRA and CDR2 YSYEKL. CDR3 length: 15 amino acids. The CDR3 loop is CASSQEASSTDTQYF. The CDR3 DNA follows: TGCGCCAGCAGCCAAGAAGCCAGTAGCACAGATACGCAGTATTTT.

For the CDR3, the DNA is TGTGCCATCAGTGAGTCAGGGGTACAGGGCAATCAGCCCCAGCATTTT. Translation: CAISESGVQGNQPQHF. V is TRBV10-3 and J is TRBJ1-5, with a possible D match to TRBD1 (5 bases). Trimming stripped 0 bases from V and 2 bases from J, with 11 bases between. The CDR3 extends over 16 amino acids. Per the germline V gene, CDR1 is ENHRY and CDR2 is SYGVKD.

In this sample, this clonotype turned up many times. V gene TRBV7-3 combines with J gene TRBJ2-1; TRBD2 matches at 10 bases. Germline CDR1 is SGHTA and CDR2 is FQGTGA. The CDR3 is 15 residues long. Trimming at V came to 4 bases and at J to 4 bases, leaving 4 bases not matched to a gene. In DNA form, the CDR3 reads TGTGCCAGCAGCTCCGAGCGGGGGGGATACAATGAGCAGTTCTTC. Translated: CASSSERGGYNEQFF.

V usage is TRBV10-1 and J usage is TRBJ2-3; D remains ambiguous. The CDR3 spans 12 residues. V lost 2 bases and J 5 bases, leaving 5 bases between the germline ends. Per the germline V gene, CDR1 is WNHNN and CDR2 is SYGVQD (reference sequence). The CDR3 DNA sequence: TGCGCCAGCAGTGAGAACCTAGATACGCAGTATTTT. Translated: CASSENLDTQYF.

The rearrangement uses TRBV4-2 and TRBJ2-1, with 10 bases aligning to TRBD1. Germline CDR1 reads LGHNA; CDR2 reads YNFKEQ. The V segment lost 3 bases and the J segment 9 bases; nucleotides outside the gene matches: 8. This CDR3 has 15 amino acids. The CDR3 here is CASSHPGTGEGEQFF. DNA of the CDR3: TGTGCCAGCAGCCACCCCGGGACAGGGGAAGGTGAGCAGTTCTTC.

This clonotype appeared a few times. This chain joins TRBV9 and TRBJ2-7; the match to TRBD1 covers 8 bases. This CDR3 has 15 residues. The V gene's germline CDR1 is SGDLS and CDR2 YYNGEE. Trimming at V came to 0 bases and at J to 2 bases, leaving 4 bases not matched to a gene. CDR3 amino acids: CASSVADRGAYEQYF. CDR3 in DNA: TGTGCCAGCAGCGTAGCCGACAGGGGCGCCTACGAGCAGTACTTC.

There are a few counts of this clonotype. V is TRBV9 and J is TRBJ2-3, with D unresolved. V was clipped by 0 bases and J by 0 bases, with 8 bases between them. This CDR3 has 15 residues. Per germline, CDR1 SGDLS and CDR2 YYNGEE. The chain's CDR3 is CASSVGLTSTDTQYF. Here the CDR3 DNA reads TGTGCCAGCAGCGTAGGATTGACTAGCACAGATACGCAGTATTTT.

In this sample, this clonotype turned up a few times. The chain joins TRBV7-2 to TRBJ1-1; D remains unclear. V lost 4 bases, J lost 2 bases, and 11 bases lay in between. Germline lookup yields CDR1 SGHTA and CDR2 FQGNSA. The CDR3 totals 14 residues. CDR3 DNA: TGTGCCAGCAGCTGGAGGTACGAAAACACTGAAGCTTTCTTT. It specifies CASSWRYENTEAFF.

This clonotype occurred a few times. The CDR3 DNA sequence: TGTGCCAGCAGCCAGCGCTCCGGGACTAGCGTCTCCTACAATGAGCAGTTCTTC. Its protein product is CASSQRSGTSVSYNEQFF. The chain couples TRBV4-2 to TRBJ2-1, with 10 bases identical to TRBD2. CDR1 LGHNA and CDR2 YNFKEQ come from the germline V gene. J was trimmed by 0 bases and V by 3 bases; bases with no gene match: 8. CDR3 size: 18 residues.

The sample holds a few counts of this clonotype. The chain carries TRBV6-2 or TRBV6-3 and TRBJ1-6; 7 nucleotides align to TRBD1. The CDR3 length is 14 residues. The V segment lost 6 bases and the J segment 7 bases; nucleotides outside the gene matches: 6. The germline V gene has CDR1 MNHEY and CDR2 SVGEGT. This chain's CDR3 is CASSPTGQNSPLHF. The CDR3 nucleotides are TGTGCCAGCAGCCCGACAGGGCAGAATTCACCCCTCCACTTT.

V is TRBV6-2 or TRBV6-3 and J is TRBJ2-3; 11 nucleotides match TRBD2. In germline, CDR1 is MNHEY, CDR2 SVGEGT. The J segment lost 7 bases and the V segment lost 6 bases, leaving 12 bases of the junction unmatched. The CDR3 has 16 amino acids. The CDR3 here is CASSLPTSGAVHTQYF. The CDR3 DNA reads as TGTGCCAGCAGCCTTCCGACTAGCGGGGCGGTCCATACGCAGTATTTT.

This clonotype was detected ten times or more. The chain combines TRBV2 with TRBJ1-1, with D hard to call. This CDR3 comprises 13 residues. CDR1 and CDR2 (germline): SNHLY, FYNNEI. The ends were cut back, 4 bases at V and 1 base at J, with 7 bases in the middle. In DNA, the CDR3 is TGTGCCAGCAGTGGGGCGGGGAACACTGAAGCTTTCTTT. This sequence encodes CASSGAGNTEAFF.

This chain connects TRBV6-2 or TRBV6-3 to TRBJ1-2; TRBD1 agrees at 12 bases. Unmatched junction bases numbered 6, after V lost 3 bases and J lost 7 bases. Germline CDR1 reads MNHEY; CDR2 reads SVGEGT. The CDR3 spans 15 residues. The CDR3 reads CASSYSGQGALGYTF. The CDR3 DNA is TGTGCCAGCAGTTATTCGGGACAGGGGGCTCTTGGCTACACCTTC.

This clonotype appeared a few times. The rearrangement links TRBV9 to TRBJ1-6; a weak D match, TRBD1 (5 bases). Trimming removed 0 bases from V and 8 bases from J, with 12 bases in between. The CDR3 is 15 residues long. The germline V gene has CDR1 SGDLS and CDR2 YYNGEE. CDR3 region: CASSVEGRRDSPLHF. CDR3 in DNA: TGTGCCAGCAGCGTAGAGGGGAGGAGGGATTCACCCCTCCACTTT.

This clonotype was recorded a few times. V is TRBV6-2 or TRBV6-3 and J is TRBJ1-5; D is unclear. Trimming pared 10 bases from V and 3 bases from J, leaving 16 bases between. CDR3 size: 14 residues. Germline V gene sequence: CDR1 MNHEY, CDR2 SVGEGT. Here the CDR3 reads CATVPRQDNQPQHF. CDR3 bases: TGTGCCACCGTCCCCCGGCAGGACAATCAGCCCCAGCATTTT.

The V and J genes are TRBV4-1 and TRBJ2-7; TRBD1 aligns across 8 bases. The CDR3 runs to 13 residues. Per the germline V gene, CDR1 is MGHRA and CDR2 is YSYEKL. The CDR3 DNA sequence: TGCGCCAGCAGCCCTGGACAGGGAGAAGGGCAGCACGTC. Translating gives CASSPGQGEGQHV.